What follows are 24 T cell receptor beta chains derived from one specimen sequenced in a study of shared clonotypes between healthy human individuals. Clones were sequenced by immunoSEQ multiplex PCR, and TCRdb holds only the in-frame ones, with some missing. The sample carries about 2.1 million clones, 85% to 95% recorded once. Naive CD8 cells were CD45RO-negative, positively selected for CCR7, excluding terminally differentiated effector memory CD45RA+ cells. The sample was naive CD8+ T cells from PBMCs. These receptors originate from a man younger than 35 in good health. Some clones in this sample may be carry-over from other donors' samples.

The table lists this clone with a count of one. The chain employs TRBV9 and TRBJ2-5; possible D gene TRBD2, 5 bases. Between the trimmed V and J ends, which lost 1 base and 5 bases, there was a span of 15 bases. Germline loops: CDR1 SGDLS, CDR2 YYNGEE. The CDR3 is 15 residues long. CDR3 loop: CASSVTFGVVETQYF. CDR3 DNA: TGTGCCAGCAGCGTAACGTTCGGGGTGGTGGAGACCCAGTACTTC.

The chain carries TRBV18 and TRBJ2-1, with D uncertain. Deletions cut 0 bases from V and 0 bases from J, with 9 bases between. CDR1 KGHSH and CDR2 LQKENI come from the germline V gene. This CDR3 comprises 16 residues. In DNA form, the CDR3 reads TGTGCCAGCTCACCACCTATGGAGAGCTCCTACAATGAGCAGTTCTTC. Encoded protein: CASSPPMESSYNEQFF.

This clone was found once. The chain recombines TRBV6-5 with TRBJ2-7, with TRBD1 matching over 10 bases. The length of the CDR3 is 13 residues. The V gene end was trimmed by 8 bases and the J gene end by 4 bases; junction bases not matched to a gene: 5. Germline CDR1 MNHEY, CDR2 SVGAGI. The CDR3 loop is CASGQGDAYEQYF. For the CDR3, the DNA is TGTGCCAGCGGACAGGGGGACGCTTACGAGCAGTACTTC.

The V gene is TRBV27, the J gene TRBJ2-1; D is unclear. With 4 bases removed from V and 9 bases from J, the gap between germline ends came to 13 bases. CDR3 length equals 13 residues. Germline CDR1 MNHEY, CDR2 SMNVEV (reference sequence). CDR3 in DNA: TGTGCCAGCAGTTCCCTACAAATGACTGAGCAGTTCTTC. Amino acids: CASSSLQMTEQFF.

V is TRBV5-6 and J is TRBJ1-1; D possibly corresponds to TRBD1 (5 bases). This CDR3 is 14 amino acids long. Germline V gene sequence: CDR1 SGHDT, CDR2 YYEEEE. V lost 1 base to trimming and J lost 9 bases, with 16 bases between them. The CDR3 DNA reads TGTGCCAGCAGCTTGACCGGGGGTCAACCTAAAGCTTTCTTT. This gives the protein CASSLTGGQPKAFF.

This sequence joins TRBV10-1 and TRBJ2-7; D not certain. The V gene's germline CDR1 is WNHNN and CDR2 SYGVQD (reference sequence). V gave up 5 bases and J gave up 0 bases, with 11 bases separating them. The CDR3 runs to 14 residues. The CDR3 DNA reads as TGCGCCAGCAGTCTAAGGTCAAGCTCCTACGAGCAGTACTTC. Translation: CASSLRSSSYEQYF.

This sequence joins TRBV27 and TRBJ2-1; 12 bases fit TRBD2. Germline V CDR1 and CDR2: MNHEY, SMNVEV (reference sequence). After removal of 5 bases from V and 2 bases from J, the junction contained 7 bases not matched to a gene. This CDR3 is 17 amino acids long. The CDR3: CASSPNGLAGTYNEQFF. For the CDR3, the DNA is TGTGCCAGCAGTCCCAACGGACTAGCGGGGACCTACAATGAGCAGTTCTTC.

The V and J genes are TRBV28 and TRBJ2-7; 10 nucleotides agree with TRBD1. Trimming at V came to 2 bases and at J to 5 bases, leaving 3 bases not matched to a gene. Germline CDR1 reads MDHEN; CDR2 reads SYDVKM. The CDR3 covers 14 residues. The CDR3 sequence: CASSLGTGEDEQYF. CDR3 nucleotides: TGTGCCAGCAGTTTAGGGACAGGGGAGGACGAGCAGTACTTC.

This chain uses TRBV5-4 with TRBJ1-1; D call uncertain. Per germline, CDR1 SGHNT and CDR2 YYREEE (reference sequence). CDR3 length: 14 amino acids. Deletions cut 1 base from V and 0 bases from J, with 7 bases between. The CDR3 DNA is TGTGCCAGCAGCTTGCTGGACTTGAACACTGAAGCTTTCTTT. This sequence encodes CASSLLDLNTEAFF.

The CDR3 coding sequence is TGTGCCAGCAGCTTAGTAATCTTCAATGAGCAGTTCTTC. It encodes CASSLVIFNEQFF. V usage is TRBV7-9 and J usage is TRBJ2-1, with D uncertain. This CDR3 has 13 residues. The germline V gene encodes CDR1 SEHNR and CDR2 FQNEAQ (reference sequence). The V end was cut by 1 base, the J end by 6 bases, with 7 bases between.

This chain uses TRBV27 with TRBJ2-2; possibly TRBD1 for D (6 bases). CDR3 length equals 16 residues. Between the trimmed V and J ends, which lost 5 bases and 9 bases, there was a span of 22 bases. Germline CDR1 MNHEY, CDR2 SMNVEV (reference sequence). CDR3 loop: CASSPIMAPGVRELFF. Written as DNA, the CDR3 is TGTGCCAGCAGTCCAATTATGGCCCCAGGGGTCCGGGAGCTGTTTTTT.

The V gene is TRBV19, the J gene TRBJ2-7, with a possible D match to TRBD1 (6 bases). Germline V gene sequence: CDR1 LNHDA, CDR2 SQIVND (reference sequence). Trimming removed 5 bases at V and 2 bases at J, with 16 bases between. This CDR3 is 15 amino acids long. CDR3 amino acids: CASSPLRDNAYEQYF. The DNA for the CDR3 is TGTGCCAGTAGTCCCCTCCGGGACAACGCCTACGAGCAGTACTTC.

The chain combines TRBV12-5 with TRBJ2-2; TRBD2 matches at 7 bases. This CDR3 is built from 17 residues. V gave up 0 bases and J gave up 4 bases; unmatched junction bases: 8. Germline-derived CDR1 and CDR2 are LGHNT and FRNRAP. The CDR3 sequence: CASGLVRGGLSTGELFF. Here the CDR3 DNA reads TGTGCTAGTGGTTTGGTACGGGGAGGGTTGAGCACCGGGGAGCTGTTTTTT.

The V gene is TRBV14, the J gene TRBJ2-2; D is perhaps TRBD1 (6 bases). In germline, CDR1 is SGHDN, CDR2 FVKESK. The germline V and J ends were trimmed by 3 bases and 5 bases, with 13 bases remaining between them. The CDR3 contains 15 residues. The CDR3 DNA reads as TGTGCCAGCAGCCAGCAAATAGACAGGACCGGGGAGCTGTTTTTT. Its translation is CASSQQIDRTGELFF.

The chain is built from TRBV18 and TRBJ2-7; TRBD1 might be the D (6 bases). Germline assignment: CDR1 KGHSH and CDR2 LQKENI. CDR3 length: 15 amino acids. The germline V and J ends were trimmed by 4 bases and 4 bases, with 17 bases remaining between them. This CDR3 is CASSQDRGGSYEQYF. The CDR3 DNA sequence: TGTGCCAGCTCACAGGACAGAGGAGGAAGTTACGAGCAGTACTTC. Variable domain in full (rest from reference TRBV18 and TRBJ2-7): NAGVMQNPRHLVRRRGQEARLRCSPMKGHSHVYWYRQLPEEGLKFMVYLQKENIIDESGMPKERFSAEFPKEGPSILRIQQVVRGDSAAYFCASSQDRGGSYEQYFGPGTRLTVT.

The chain has TRBV28 and TRBJ2-7, with D tentatively TRBD2 (6 bases). V lost 2 bases to trimming and J lost 6 bases, with 20 bases between them. The germline CDR1 and CDR2 sequences are MDHEN and SYDVKM. This CDR3 spans 16 amino acids. CDR3 sequence (DNA): TGTGCCAGCAGTTTACGGGGGATAAGGGGTGGGGTCGAGCAGTACTTC. It translates to CASSLRGIRGGVEQYF.

The CDR3 sequence: CSVTLADSGNTIYF. CDR3 coding DNA: TGCAGCGTTACACTTGCGGACTCTGGAAACACCATATATTTT. This chain connects TRBV29-1 to TRBJ1-3; D uncertain. This CDR3 region has 14 residues. Germline V gives CDR1 SQVTM, CDR2 ANQGSEA. Trimming shortened V by 5 bases and J by 0 bases, and 11 bases separated the two germline ends. Variable domain in full (rest from reference TRBV29-1 and TRBJ1-3): SAVISQKPSRDICQRGTSLTIQCQVDSQVTMMFWYRQQPGQSLTLIATANQGSEATYESGFVIDKFPISRPNLTFSTLTVSNMSPEDSSIYLCSVTLADSGNTIYFGEGSWLTVV.

The V and J genes are TRBV9 and TRBJ1-1, with D tentatively TRBD1 (5 bases). V was trimmed by 0 bases and J by 4 bases, leaving 16 bases between them. The CDR3 extends over 16 amino acids. CDR1 is SGDLS, CDR2 YYNGEE, per germline. The CDR3, as DNA: TGTGCCAGCAGCGTAGGGTGGGGTAGGGGCGGCACTGAAGCTTTCTTT. Protein: CASSVGWGRGGTEAFF.

This chain links TRBV29-1 with TRBJ2-4; D may be TRBD1 (5 bases). The CDR3 covers 11 residues. Trimming removed 6 bases at V and 8 bases at J, with 11 bases between. The germline CDR1 and CDR2 sequences are SQVTM and ANQGSEA. The CDR3, as DNA: TGCAGCGTCCCCCAGGGTTACATTCAGTACTTC. As protein: CSVPQGYIQYF.

The V and J genes are TRBV29-1 and TRBJ1-2; D gene ambiguous. The CDR3 totals 11 residues. CDR1 and CDR2 (germline): SQVTM, ANQGSEA. V lost 8 bases to trimming and J lost 3 bases, with 10 bases between them. For the CDR3, the DNA is TGCAGCAGCCGGGCTGACTATGGCTACACCTTC. Translated: CSSRADYGYTF.

The rearrangement uses TRBV4-1 and TRBJ2-1; TRBD1 aligns across 10 bases. This CDR3 contains 16 residues. CDR1 is MGHRA, CDR2 YSYEKL, per germline. V lost 4 bases, J lost 9 bases, and 12 bases stayed unmatched. The CDR3 loop reads CASSPWAGDRGGEQFF. CDR3 nucleotide sequence: TGCGCCAGCAGCCCATGGGCCGGGGACAGGGGTGGTGAGCAGTTCTTC.

This clone appeared once. V is TRBV5-1 and J is TRBJ2-3, with TRBD1 matching 9 bases. With 3 bases clipped from V and 2 bases from J, the junction kept 7 bases outside the gene matches. Germline V CDR1 and CDR2: SGHRS, YFSETQ. The CDR3 is 16 amino acids. The CDR3 DNA reads as TGCGCCAGCAGCTCCCGGGACAGGGATATCACAGATACGCAGTATTTT. Protein product: CASSSRDRDITDTQYF.

The V gene is TRBV7-6, the J gene TRBJ1-2; D might be TRBD1 (5 bases). The V gene lost 5 bases and the J gene lost 4 bases, with 17 bases spanning the gap. CDR3 length: 15 amino acids. The germline CDR1 and CDR2 sequences are SGHVS and FNYEAQ. Here the CDR3 DNA reads TGTGCCAGCAGCCCGAGGGCAGTGGACACCTATGGCTACACCTTC. Translating gives CASSPRAVDTYGYTF.

The V and J genes are TRBV27 and TRBJ2-7, with D possibly TRBD2 on 5 matching bases. With 2 bases removed from V and 5 bases from J, the gap between germline ends came to 16 bases. The CDR3 has 15 amino acids. Germline-derived CDR1 and CDR2 are MNHEY and SMNVEV (reference sequence). The CDR3 here is CASSLSPDPGNEQYF. CDR3 nucleotide sequence: TGTGCCAGCAGTTTAAGCCCCGACCCCGGGAACGAGCAGTACTTC.